Described below is a single T cell receptor beta chain sequence and its context. Terminally differentiated effector memory CD45RA+ cells were excluded from the naive CD8 cells, which were CD45RO-negative and positively selected for CCR7. Free of recent acute infections or vaccinations, the donors were healthy HIV-negative adults. The germline V gene encodes CDR1 SEHNR and CDR2 FQNEAQ (reference sequence). Deletions cut 1 base from V and 8 bases from J, with 6 bases between. CDR3 length: 12 amino acids. The data were taken from a study of shared clonotypes between healthy human individuals. An assay was performed, and its level was deep. TCRdb keeps only in-frame clones here, not all; method: immunoSEQ multiplex PCR. The data show more than 600,000 clones, roughly 94% seen once.

The receptor comes from a man aged 30-40 years in good health. The sequenced sample was naive CD8+ T cells sorted from blood. The V gene is TRBV7-9, the J gene TRBJ2-1; D not certain. The DNA of the CDR3 is TGTGCCAGCAGCTTAGAGGACGATGAGCAGTTCTTC. This sequence encodes CASSLEDDEQFF.